These 28 T cell receptor beta chains share one sample of origin, sequenced in a study of T cell responses to AZD1222 COVID-19 vaccine. The repertoire was sequenced with immunoSEQ multiplex PCR; TCRdb's copy has only in-frame clones and lacks some. The data show roughly 75,000 clones, about nine tenths seen once. Here the sequenced sample was peripheral blood, taken 28 days after the second AZD1222 dose. These receptors came from an adult who received the AZD1222 COVID-19 vaccine.

CDR3 sequence reads: CASSFGNRDEQFF. CDR3 coding DNA: TGTGCCAGCAGCTTCGGGAACAGGGATGAGCAGTTCTTC. The rearrangement joins TRBV7-2 to TRBJ2-1, with D perhaps matching TRBD1 (6 bases). The CDR3 totals 13 residues. Germline lookup yields CDR1 SGHTA and CDR2 FQGNSA. V was cut by 3 bases and J by 8 bases, with 11 bases left in between. The full variable domain, rest sourced from reference TRBV7-2 and TRBJ2-1, is GAGVSQSPSNKVTEKGKDVELRCDPISGHTALYWYRQSLGQGLEFLIYFQGNSAPDKSGLPSDRFSAERTGGSVSTLTIQRTQQEDSAVYLCASSFGNRDEQFFGPGTRLTVL.

This chain connects TRBV7-9 to TRBJ1-1; D is possibly TRBD1 (6 bases). CDR1 is SEHNR, CDR2 FQNEAQ, per germline (reference sequence). Trimming cost V 6 bases and J 6 bases, with 26 bases left between them. The CDR3 is made up of 17 amino acids. CDR3: CASRPKGLNTGTPEAFF. CDR3 DNA sequence: TGTGCCAGCAGACCCAAAGGTCTGAATACAGGGACCCCTGAAGCTTTCTTT.

The chain carries TRBV19 and TRBJ1-2; 7 bases are a match to TRBD1. Germline loops: CDR1 LNHDA, CDR2 SQIVND (reference sequence). The length of the CDR3 is 14 residues. The ends lost 5 bases at V and 2 bases at J; junction bases unmatched: 5. The CDR3 region is CASSLRQGNYGYTF. CDR3 in DNA: TGTGCCAGTAGTCTGAGACAGGGAAACTATGGCTACACCTTC.

The chain employs TRBV11-2 and TRBJ2-7, with D maybe TRBD1 (5 bases). The CDR3 covers 13 residues. CDR1 and CDR2 from the germline V gene are SGHAT and FQNNGV. The germline V and J ends were trimmed by 4 bases and 5 bases, with 12 bases remaining between them. This CDR3 is CASSSRAGNEQYF. CDR3 in DNA: TGTGCCAGCAGCTCAAGGGCAGGGAACGAGCAGTACTTC.

The chain recombines TRBV6-2 or TRBV6-3 with TRBJ2-3; D possibly corresponds to TRBD2 (5 bases). The CDR3 covers 17 residues. Trimming took 2 bases from V and 0 from J, leaving 15 bases between them. Germline assignment: CDR1 MNHEY and CDR2 SVGEGT. CDR3 residues: CASSYPRLAESTDTQYF. The CDR3 nucleotides are TGTGCCAGCAGTTACCCCCGGCTAGCCGAGAGCACAGATACGCAGTATTTT.

The gene calls are TRBV7-9 and TRBJ1-5, with TRBD1 as a possible D gene (5 bases). Germline CDR1 and CDR2: SEHNR and FQNEAQ (reference sequence). The CDR3 sequence is 15 residues long. V shed 1 base and J shed 8 bases, with 15 bases lying between them. DNA for the CDR3: TGTGCCAGCAGCTTAGGAGCTGGGGGTAGGGAGCCCCAGCATTTT. Translated, it gives CASSLGAGGREPQHF.

The chain uses TRBV11-2 and TRBJ2-1; TRBD2 agrees at 9 bases. V was clipped by 2 bases and J by 4 bases; unmatched bases: 3. This CDR3 region has 15 residues. The germline V gene has CDR1 SGHAT and CDR2 FQNNGV. CDR3 nucleotide sequence: TGTGCCAGCAGCTTAACAGCGGGGGGATACAATGAGCAGTTCTTC. Translated: CASSLTAGGYNEQFF.

This rearrangement joins TRBV10-3 to TRBJ2-7, with 7 bases identical to TRBD1. The CDR3 runs 15 residues. Germline-derived CDR1 and CDR2 are ENHRY and SYGVKD. With V trimmed by 8 bases and J by 7 bases, 17 bases remained unmatched. The CDR3 DNA is TGTGCCATCGACCCTTCGACAGGGCATTCAGGGGAGCAGTACTTC. The encoded protein is CAIDPSTGHSGEQYF.

This chain links TRBV30 with TRBJ1-6; D not certain. The CDR3 contains 12 residues. Germline V gene lookup returns CDR1 GTSNPN and CDR2 SVGIG (reference sequence). V was pared by 1 base and J by 2 bases, with 0 bases between. The CDR3: CAWSAYNSPLHF. DNA of the CDR3: TGTGCCTGGAGTGCCTATAATTCACCCCTCCACTTT.

This sequence joins TRBV4-2 and TRBJ1-4; tentative D call: TRBD1 (6 bases). Per the germline V gene, CDR1 is LGHNA and CDR2 is YNFKEQ. CDR3 size: 17 residues. Deletions cut 3 bases from V and 0 bases from J, with 14 bases between. This CDR3 reads CASSQGQLIATNEKLFF. CDR3 DNA sequence: TGTGCCAGCAGCCAGGGACAACTTATTGCAACTAATGAAAAACTGTTTTTT.

The chain recombines TRBV28 with TRBJ1-2, with 8 bases that match TRBD1. V shed 2 bases, J shed 5 bases, and the junction held 4 bases outside the gene matches. The germline V gene encodes CDR1 MDHEN and CDR2 SYDVKM. The CDR3 totals 14 residues. CDR3 protein: CASSLVQGGYGYTF. The CDR3 nucleotides are TGTGCCAGCAGTTTAGTACAGGGGGGGTATGGCTACACCTTC.

This chain links TRBV6-5 with TRBJ2-7; TRBD2 matches 9 bases. Trimming took 5 bases from V and 2 from J; bases not matched to a gene: 4. This CDR3 has 14 residues. The germline gives CDR1 MNHEY, CDR2 SVGAGI. This CDR3 is CASSLAGGPYEQYF. For the CDR3, the DNA is TGTGCCAGCAGTCTCGCGGGAGGGCCCTACGAGCAGTACTTC.

The rearrangement links TRBV28 to TRBJ1-1; D remains ambiguous. CDR1 is MDHEN and CDR2 is SYDVKM in the germline V gene. The CDR3 consists of 15 residues. Trimming left V 6 bases short and J 1 base short, with 15 bases between. CDR3 sequence reads: CASSRLLAGNTEAFF. CDR3 nucleotide sequence: TGTGCCAGCAGCCGACTTTTGGCGGGGAACACTGAAGCTTTCTTT.

This chain links TRBV19 with TRBJ1-2; 8 bases fit TRBD1. This CDR3 has 15 residues. The germline V gene has CDR1 LNHDA and CDR2 SQIVND (reference sequence). With 5 bases clipped from V and 4 bases from J, the junction kept 9 bases outside the gene matches. The CDR3 loop is CASSFQGAPGYGYTF. CDR3 sequence (DNA): TGTGCCAGTAGTTTCCAGGGGGCGCCAGGCTATGGCTACACCTTC.

The chain is built from TRBV7-9 and TRBJ1-2; no clear D. Germline loops: CDR1 SEHNR, CDR2 FQNEAQ (reference sequence). CDR3 size: 12 residues. V was pared by 7 bases and J by 4 bases, with 10 bases between. In nucleotides, the CDR3 is TGTGCCAGCACGCCCTCGGGCTATGGCTACACCTTC. Translating gives CASTPSGYGYTF.

J is TRBJ1-6 and V is TRBV5-6; TRBD1 might be the D (6 bases). V lost 0 bases to trimming and J lost 9 bases, with 13 bases between them. This CDR3 contains 15 residues. CDR1 is SGHDT and CDR2 is YYEEEE in the germline V gene. The CDR3 DNA follows: TGTGCCAGCAGCTTGGATAGTGGGGGCAGTTCACCCCTCCACTTT. Translation: CASSLDSGGSSPLHF.

The chain carries TRBV7-9 and TRBJ1-1; no reliable D call. Germline loops: CDR1 SEHNR, CDR2 FQNEAQ (reference sequence). CDR3 length equals 11 residues. V lost 5 bases, J lost 11 bases, and 12 bases lay in between. As DNA, the CDR3 is TGTGCCAGCAGCCCTGACGGTGGGGCTTTCTTT. Protein: CASSPDGGAFF.

The chain combines TRBV6-5 with TRBJ1-6; D is uncertain. The CDR3 runs 15 residues. From germline, CDR1 is MNHEY and CDR2 SVGAGI. The V and J ends lost 2 bases and 4 bases respectively, with 9 bases between them. This CDR3 reads CASSYGLRYNSPLHF. CDR3 coding DNA: TGTGCCAGCAGTTACGGCCTTCGATATAATTCACCCCTCCACTTT.

J is TRBJ1-3 and V is TRBV5-5, with no clear D. The CDR3 sequence is 15 residues long. V was pared by 0 bases and J by 5 bases, with 12 bases between. Germline V gene sequence: CDR1 SGHKS, CDR2 YYEKEE (reference sequence). The CDR3 region is CASSLANLGRNTIYF. CDR3 bases: TGTGCCAGCAGCTTGGCCAATTTAGGGAGAAACACCATATATTTT.

The chain combines TRBV6-1 with TRBJ1-5, with D unclear. CDR1 and CDR2 (germline): MNHNS, SASEGT. The V end lost 0 bases, the J end lost 6 bases, and 6 bases lay between the germline ends. The CDR3 has 13 residues. The DNA for the CDR3 is TGTGCCAGCAGTGAAGCGATTTCTCAGCCCCAGCATTTT. It yields the protein CASSEAISQPQHF.

The V gene is TRBV30, the J gene TRBJ1-1; D remains unclear. This CDR3 has 11 amino acids. V was cut by 0 bases and J by 8 bases, with 7 bases left in between. Germline CDR1 reads GTSNPN; CDR2 reads SVGIG (reference sequence). This CDR3 is CAWSVTVEAFF. In DNA, the CDR3 is TGTGCCTGGAGTGTAACAGTCGAAGCTTTCTTT.

This clone was seen a handful of times. This chain links TRBV19 with TRBJ1-1; D unresolved. CDR3 length: 14 amino acids. With 5 bases removed from V and 3 bases from J, the gap between germline ends came to 13 bases. Germline V CDR1 and CDR2: LNHDA, SQIVND (reference sequence). The CDR3 DNA is TGTGCCAGTAGTTATAGGGTTGGGGACACTGAAGCTTTCTTT. It is translated as CASSYRVGDTEAFF. Looking up the rest from reference TRBV19 and TRBJ1-1 gives the full variable domain: DGGITQSPKYLFRKEGQNVTLSCEQNLNHDAMYWYRQDPGQGLRLIYYSQIVNDFQKGDIAEGYSVSREKKESFPLTVTSAQKNPTAFYLCASSYRVGDTEAFFGQGTRLTVV.

The rearrangement joins TRBV15 to TRBJ1-1; D is ambiguous. The length of the CDR3 is 16 residues. Germline V CDR1 and CDR2: LNHNV, YYDKDF (reference sequence). V was cut by 0 bases and J by 5 bases, with 16 bases left in between. The CDR3 reads CATSREDKGIETEAFF. The CDR3 DNA sequence: TGTGCCACCAGCAGAGAGGATAAGGGAATTGAGACTGAAGCTTTCTTT.

There are a few counts of this clone. The chain carries TRBV7-9 and TRBJ2-7, with a possible D match to TRBD1 (6 bases). Trimming took off 5 bases at V and 2 bases at J, with 10 bases between the two ends. The CDR3 has 13 residues. Per germline, CDR1 SEHNR and CDR2 FQNEAQ (reference sequence). The CDR3 sequence is CASSHRATYEQYF. CDR3 nucleotides: TGTGCCAGCAGCCACAGGGCTACCTACGAGCAGTACTTC. The full variable domain, completed using reference TRBV7-9 and TRBJ2-7, is DTGVSQNPRHKITKRGQNVTFRCDPISEHNRLYWYRQTLGQGPEFLTYFQNEAQLEKSRLLSDRFSAERPKGSFSTLEIQRTEQGDSAMYLCASSHRATYEQYFGPGTRLTVT.

The chain recombines TRBV30 with TRBJ2-5, with 12 bases identical to TRBD2. The V and J ends lost 2 bases and 4 bases, in that order; junction bases with no gene match: 2. The germline V gene encodes CDR1 GTSNPN and CDR2 SVGIG (reference sequence). There are 14 residues in the CDR3. CDR3 in DNA: TGTGCCTGGAGTCTGACTAGCGGGGGAGAGACCCAGTACTTC. It yields the protein CAWSLTSGGETQYF.

The CDR3 DNA follows: TGTGCCAGCAGTTTATCGGGGCACACTAAGGGCTACACCTTC. Its protein is CASSLSGHTKGYTF. The V and J genes are TRBV27 and TRBJ1-2, with D maybe TRBD1 (5 bases). The V end lost 0 bases, the J end lost 8 bases, and 13 bases lay between the germline ends. Germline assignment: CDR1 MNHEY and CDR2 SMNVEV (reference sequence). The CDR3 totals 14 residues.

This chain uses TRBV7-2 with TRBJ1-5; tentatively, D is TRBD1 (6 bases). The V and J ends lost 5 bases and 0 bases respectively, with 11 bases between them. From germline, CDR1 is SGHTA and CDR2 FQGNSA. The CDR3 has 15 residues. CDR3 DNA sequence: TGTGCCAGCAGCACCAAGACAGGTAGCAATCAGCCCCAGCATTTT. Encoded protein: CASSTKTGSNQPQHF.

The J gene is TRBJ2-7, the V gene TRBV5-3; D remains unclear. TRBV5-3 is an ORF, with its function uncertain. The CDR3 spans 13 residues. The ends were cut back, 2 bases at V and 2 bases at J, with 8 bases in the middle. The CDR3 spells CARSFLPTYEQYF. For the CDR3, the DNA is TGTGCCAGAAGCTTCCTCCCGACCTACGAGCAGTACTTC.